These 30 T cell receptor beta chains were all obtained from the same sample, sequenced in a study of human T cells and chemical hapten exposure. Described time point: patch test 3, about 24 weeks after DPC sensitization. Treatment described: therapeutic diphenylcyclopropenone sensitization with weekly scalp DPC. In TCRdb, the RACE reads were re-called with MiXCR into one record per CDR3 protein. Among about 160,000 distinct CDR3 sequences listed, roughly 25% were seen once. The sequencing here drew on whole blood, taken in connection with sensitization to the hapten diphenylcyclopropenone (DPC). These receptors were collected from a young woman with alopecia areata. Some clones in this sample may be carry-over from other donors' samples.

The CDR3 DNA reads TGCAGCGCAAGCGGGAGGGCCGTTAACGATGAGCAGTTCTTC. Amino acid sequence: CSASGRAVNDEQFF. V and J are TRBV29-1 and TRBJ2-1; 10 bases line up with TRBD2. Germline loops: CDR1 SQVTM, CDR2 ANQGSEA. This CDR3 has 14 amino acids. With 7 bases clipped from V and 8 bases from J, the junction kept 11 bases outside the gene matches.

This clonotype was seen at least ten times. The rearrangement joins TRBV28 to TRBJ2-5, with 7 bases that match TRBD1. CDR1 and CDR2 from the germline V gene are MDHEN and SYDVKM. Germline trimming cut 6 bases from V and 3 bases from J; bases unmatched to any gene: 4. The CDR3 has 13 amino acids. DNA of the CDR3: TGTGCCAGCAGCCAAGGGGGCGAAGAGACCCAGTACTTC. The encoded protein is CASSQGGEETQYF.

The V gene is TRBV24-1, the J gene TRBJ2-1; possibly TRBD1 for D (5 bases). Deletions cut 11 bases from V and 9 bases from J, with 16 bases between. The germline V gene has CDR1 KGHDR and CDR2 SFDVKD. This CDR3 has 12 residues. CDR3 coding DNA: TGTGCCATCCAGGGCCCTCTCGGTGAGCAGTTCTTC. Encoded protein: CAIQGPLGEQFF.

This rearrangement joins TRBV29-1 to TRBJ2-7; possibly TRBD2 for D (6 bases). Germline-derived CDR1 and CDR2 are SQVTM and ANQGSEA. Trimming took 7 bases from V and 0 from J, leaving 13 bases between them. The CDR3 consists of 13 residues. The CDR3, as DNA: TGCAGCGCCCGGGAGACTGACTCCTACGAGCAGTACTTC. It specifies CSARETDSYEQYF.

This clonotype was observed many times. The CDR3 nucleotides are TGCAGCGTGGCCCCATTCTACACCTTC. Amino acid sequence: CSVAPFYTF. The chain joins TRBV29-1 to TRBJ1-2; D gene ambiguous. CDR3 length equals 9 residues. CDR1 is SQVTM and CDR2 is ANQGSEA in the germline V gene. The V end lost 6 bases, the J end lost 10 bases, and 9 bases lay between the germline ends.

CDR3 DNA: TGCAGTGCTAGACAGTGGGGAGGCGATGAGCAGTTCTTC. It yields the protein CSARQWGGDEQFF. The chain combines TRBV20-1 with TRBJ2-1; a possible D gene is TRBD2 (6 bases). The CDR3 contains 13 residues. Germline loops: CDR1 DFQATT, CDR2 SNEGSKA (reference sequence). The germline V and J ends were trimmed by 2 bases and 8 bases, with 13 bases remaining between them.

This chain connects TRBV12-2 to TRBJ2-5. TRBV12-2 is an annotated pseudogene. This CDR3 has 12 amino acids. The CDR3 sequence is CASLSKEETQYF. Written as DNA, the CDR3 is TGTGCAAGTCTCTCTAAGGAAGAGACCCAGTACTTC.

This clonotype was detected a few times. The chain joins TRBV9 to TRBJ2-2; D not certain. Germline V lookup: CDR1 SGDLS, CDR2 YYNGEE. The CDR3 loop spans 12 amino acids. V lost 4 bases and J lost 6, with 7 bases in between. The CDR3 DNA reads as TGTGCCAGCAGCCCCCTTCCCGGGGAGCTGTTTTTT. Protein product: CASSPLPGELFF.

V is TRBV7-2 and J is TRBJ1-2; maybe TRBD1 (6 bases). Deletions cut 1 base from V and 3 bases from J, with 12 bases between. Germline loops: CDR1 SGHTA, CDR2 FQGNSA. This CDR3 contains 15 residues. The CDR3 region has the DNA TGTGCCAGCAGCTTAGACGGCAGGGGTTACTATGGCTACACCTTC. This sequence encodes CASSLDGRGYYGYTF.

This clonotype was seen just once. The rearrangement joins TRBV6-2 or TRBV6-3 to TRBJ1-1; D is unresolved. V shed 8 bases and J shed 11 bases, with 12 bases lying between them. CDR3 length: 10 amino acids. Germline CDR1 MNHEY, CDR2 SVGEGT. The CDR3 region is CASGYTSAFF. The CDR3 bases are TGTGCCAGCGGGTACACTAGTGCTTTCTTT.

This clonotype showed up just a few times. J is TRBJ2-3 and V is TRBV5-6; 9 bases agree with TRBD2. This CDR3 region has 15 residues. V lost 4 bases to trimming and J lost 6 bases; unmatched junction nucleotides: 9. Germline lookup yields CDR1 SGHDT and CDR2 YYEEEE. CDR3 loop: CASSHTTSGHDTQYF. CDR3 sequence (DNA): TGTGCCAGCAGCCACACGACTAGCGGACATGATACGCAGTATTTT. Full variable domain (remainder filled in from reference TRBV5-6 and TRBJ2-3): DAGVTQSPTHLIKTRGQQVTLRCSPKSGHDTVSWYQQALGQGPQFIFQYYEEEERQRGNFPDRFSGHQFPNYSSELNVNALLLGDSALYLCASSHTTSGHDTQYFGPGTRLTVL.

This clonotype was counted a few times. The rearrangement links TRBV4-1 to TRBJ2-1; 10 positions match TRBD2. CDR1 MGHRA and CDR2 YSYEKL come from the germline V gene. CDR3 size: 17 residues. V shed 1 base, J shed 9 bases, and the junction held 12 bases outside the gene matches. The CDR3 protein is CASSQGASGGRGGEQFF. The CDR3 nucleotides are TGCGCCAGCAGCCAAGGGGCTAGCGGGGGCCGGGGGGGTGAGCAGTTCTTC.

This clonotype was counted a few times. The chain carries TRBV4-1 and TRBJ2-7; D may be TRBD1 or TRBD2 (5 bases each). Trimming left V 0 bases short and J 2 bases short, with 8 bases between. The CDR3 runs to 14 residues. Germline values: CDR1 MGHRA, CDR2 YSYEKL. The CDR3 reads CASSQEQGPYEQYF. DNA for the CDR3: TGCGCCAGCAGCCAAGAGCAGGGACCCTACGAGCAGTACTTC.

The rearrangement uses TRBV20-1 and TRBJ2-7, with 13 bases aligning to TRBD2. The ends lost 3 bases at V and 7 bases at J; junction bases unmatched: 12. CDR1 and CDR2 from the germline V gene are DFQATT and SNEGSKA (reference sequence). The CDR3 runs 16 residues. In DNA form, the CDR3 reads TGCAGTGCTAGCAAACTTCCGGGACTAGCGGGGCAAGAGCAGTACTTC. Residues: CSASKLPGLAGQEQYF.

The table lists this clonotype with a few counts. The chain is built from TRBV4-1 and TRBJ1-1; D not certain. Germline CDR1 is MGHRA and CDR2 is YSYEKL. Between the trimmed V and J ends, which lost 3 bases and 2 bases, there was a span of 7 bases. The CDR3 length is 13 residues. The CDR3 region has the DNA TGCGCCAGCAGCCATACAGTTAACACTGAAGCTTTCTTT. Residues: CASSHTVNTEAFF.

This chain links TRBV20-1 with TRBJ1-6, with D possibly TRBD1 on 5 matching bases. Germline V gene sequence: CDR1 DFQATT, CDR2 SNEGSKA (reference sequence). With 5 bases removed from V and 7 bases from J, the gap between germline ends came to 21 bases. The CDR3 spans 16 residues. In DNA form, the CDR3 reads TGCAGTGCTGGGAGTCTAATTGGGGCGCGAAATTCACCCCTCCACTTT. Amino acid sequence: CSAGSLIGARNSPLHF.

This chain connects TRBV7-9 to TRBJ2-7, with D maybe TRBD1 (7 bases). Germline-derived CDR1 and CDR2 are SEHNR and FQNEAQ (reference sequence). This CDR3 spans 11 amino acids. CDR3 sequence reads: CATSRGDEQYF. The DNA of the CDR3 is TGTGCAACGAGCAGGGGGGACGAGCAGTACTTC. Using reference TRBV7-9 and TRBJ2-7 for the parts outside the CDR3, the full variable domain is DTGVSQNPRHKITKRGQNVTFRCDPISEHNRLYWYRQTLGQGPEFLTYFQNEAQLEKSRLLSDRFSAERPKGSFSTLEIQRTEQGDSAMYLCATSRGDEQYFGPGTRLTVT.

This clonotype was counted a few times. The V gene is TRBV4-3, the J gene TRBJ2-7, with D perhaps TRBD1 (5 bases). Germline assignment: CDR1 LGHNA and CDR2 YSLEER. The CDR3 is 14 residues long. V lost 0 bases, J lost 2 bases, and 8 bases lay in between. The DNA of the CDR3 is TGCGCCAGCAGCCAAGATACAGGTACCTACGAGCAGTACTTC. This gives the protein CASSQDTGTYEQYF.

This clonotype showed up just a few times. The chain recombines TRBV19 with TRBJ1-2, with a tentative D call TRBD1 (6 bases). The CDR3 is 12 residues long. V lost 10 bases and J lost 2, with 11 bases in between. Germline-derived CDR1 and CDR2 are LNHDA and SQIVND (reference sequence). This CDR3 is CATRQGNYGYTF. The CDR3 DNA is TGTGCCACCAGGCAGGGGAACTATGGCTACACCTTC. Based on the CDR3 plus reference TRBV19 and TRBJ1-2, the full variable domain is DGGITQSPKYLFRKEGQNVTLSCEQNLNHDAMYWYRQDPGQGLRLIYYSQIVNDFQKGDIAEGYSVSREKKESFPLTVTSAQKNPTAFYLCATRQGNYGYTFGSGTRLTVV.

The chain employs TRBV28 and TRBJ2-7, with D perhaps TRBD1 or TRBD2 (6 bases each). Germline V gene lookup returns CDR1 MDHEN and CDR2 SYDVKM. The V gene lost 5 bases and the J gene lost 3 bases, with 17 bases spanning the gap. CDR3 size: 15 residues. The CDR3 spells CASSPVGGSGYEQYF. The CDR3 coding sequence is TGTGCCAGCAGTCCCGTGGGGGGCTCGGGCTACGAGCAGTACTTC.

This clonotype has at least ten counts. V gene TRBV7-2 combines with J gene TRBJ1-1; D is unresolved. From germline, CDR1 is SGHTA and CDR2 FQGNSA. V lost 1 base, J lost 1 base, and 4 bases lay in between. There are 13 residues in the CDR3. The CDR3 region has the DNA TGTGCCAGCAGCTTAGGACAGAACACTGAAGCTTTCTTT. Translated, it gives CASSLGQNTEAFF.

The J gene is TRBJ1-3, the V gene TRBV29-1; D is uncertain. Germline values: CDR1 SQVTM, CDR2 ANQGSEA. The V end was cut by 1 base, the J end by 0 bases, with 13 bases between. CDR3 length: 16 amino acids. The CDR3 DNA reads as TGCAGCGTTGAAGTTGAGAGACGGATCTCTGGAAACACCATATATTTT. It specifies CSVEVERRISGNTIYF.

Only a few counts were recorded for this clonotype. The V and J genes are TRBV7-9 and TRBJ2-3; weak D call: TRBD2 (6 bases). Germline V gene lookup returns CDR1 SEHNR and CDR2 FQNEAQ (reference sequence). The V end was cut by 5 bases, the J end by 0 bases, with 12 bases between. The CDR3 runs to 15 residues. CDR3 DNA sequence: TGTGCCAGCAGCCTCCGGGACTTTAGCACAGATACGCAGTATTTT. Translation gives CASSLRDFSTDTQYF.

The J gene is TRBJ2-2, the V gene TRBV20-1; D is undetermined. The CDR3 is made up of 13 amino acids. The germline gives CDR1 DFQATT, CDR2 SNEGSKA (reference sequence). The CDR3 loop is CALAGPNTGELFF. The DNA of the CDR3 is TGCGCCCTGGCAGGCCCGAACACCGGGGAGCTGTTTTTT.

V gene TRBV29-1 combines with J gene TRBJ2-1, with a weak D call TRBD2 (6 bases). Trimming took off 7 bases at V and 7 bases at J, with 20 bases between the two ends. This CDR3 comprises 14 residues. CDR1 SQVTM and CDR2 ANQGSEA come from the germline V gene. CDR3 in DNA: TGCAGCGCCCCAAGGTGGGCAGGGAGGAATGAGCAGTTCTTC. Translation gives CSAPRWAGRNEQFF.

This clonotype appeared a few times. The gene calls are TRBV20-1 and TRBJ2-1; 7 bases map to TRBD2. Germline CDR1 reads DFQATT; CDR2 reads SNEGSKA (reference sequence). With 1 base clipped from V and 9 bases from J, the junction kept 15 bases outside the gene matches. This CDR3 contains 16 residues. The CDR3 coding sequence is TGCAGTGCTAGAGGTGGGGAAGGCGGACTAGATTTTGAGCAGTTCTTC. As protein: CSARGGEGGLDFEQFF.

This clonotype showed up just a few times. The chain couples TRBV11-2 to TRBJ2-3; 8 bases agree with TRBD2. CDR1 SGHAT and CDR2 FQNNGV come from the germline V gene. The CDR3 has 17 residues. The trim removed 6 bases at V and 3 bases at J, leaving 14 bases unmatched. CDR3: CASRGQISGSLTDTQYF. As DNA, the CDR3 is TGTGCCAGCAGGGGGCAGATAAGCGGGAGCTTAACAGATACGCAGTATTTT.

The chain joins TRBV12-3 or TRBV12-4 to TRBJ1-1, with no clear D. The CDR3 totals 17 residues. The V end was cut by 2 bases, the J end by 6 bases, with 22 bases between. For the CDR3, the DNA is TGTGCCAGCAGTTTAATGAGGAGATCGATCCGTTCATCTGAAGCTTTCTTT. It specifies CASSLMRRSIRSSEAFF.

The chain employs TRBV10-2 and TRBJ2-7; D might be TRBD1 or TRBD2, each matching 6 bases. The CDR3 runs to 13 residues. Looked up from germline, CDR1 is WSHSY and CDR2 is SAAADI. V was shortened by 6 bases and J by 5 bases, with 14 bases between the two germline ends. The chain's CDR3 is CASRPPGAHEQYF. DNA for the CDR3: TGCGCCAGCAGACCCCCGGGGGCCCACGAGCAGTACTTC.

V and J are TRBV24-1 and TRBJ2-3; the D is unclear. From germline, CDR1 is KGHDR and CDR2 SFDVKD. The CDR3 has 15 residues. The ends were cut back, 4 bases at V and 0 bases at J, with 10 bases in the middle. In DNA form, the CDR3 reads TGTGCCACCAGTGAAGGGTCTTTTAGCACAGATACGCAGTATTTT. Its protein product is CATSEGSFSTDTQYF.